This paragraph covers one TCR beta chain sequence. No antigen is known for it. No clone much larger than this one lies a single base away; base qualities are absent. The data were obtained in a study of blood T cell repertoires in COVID-19 (dated by TCRdb to about 2020). A note on the overall study: Samples from collaborators originated in the United States, Italy and Spain and spanned both the acute and convalescent phases of COVID-19. The material from the prospective study consisted of cDNA or gDNA derived from T cells, B-cell-depleted T cells, or PBMCs. Subjects who had been exposed to COVID-19, were actively infected with it, or had recovered from it provided the deeply sampled blood TCRbeta repertoires that made up the dataset. The repertoires were released in a freely available public database intended as a resource for research on the immune response to SARS-CoV-2. The samples were drawn from the first 160 participants of the ongoing ImmuneRACE study and from about 1,200 subjects provided by 6 global collaborators. A de-identified subject ID, COVID-19 status, age in years and sex were almost always included in the sample metadata. Where HLA class I and class II types were available, the types were taken from metadata supplied by the sample provider, not from assay-based typing. The paper's findings and limits, for the study overall: The amount of clinical and demographic metadata varied by source and participant and was provided uncurated.

V gives up 5 bases and J gives up 1 base, and the segment between their germline ends measures 18 bases. Reading from cysteine to phenylalanine, the CDR3 counts 16 amino acids. The read is trimmed to its CDR3 DNA, 48 bases read in frame from base 1. Sequences SGHRS (CDR1) and YFSETQ (CDR2) are obtained from the germline V gene. Each collaborating institution followed its own protocols to collect whole blood in K2EDTA tubes. For TCRbeta analysis, collaborators shipped samples in one of three forms: frozen whole blood, isolated PBMCs, or DNA extracted from either of those sample types. TCRbeta CDR3 regions were amplified from genomic DNA using the immunoSEQ Assay, a bias-controlled multiplex PCR. As for the authors' bioinformatics: Nucleated cell counts per sample were estimated from amplification of reference gene primers within the assay. To quantify the absolute abundance of each unique TCRbeta CDR3 rearrangement, sequence reads were collapsed and filtered. For each sample, productive Simpson clonality was calculated as the square root of Simpson's diversity index across productive rearrangements. The clones in this table, taken by TCRdb from immuneACCESS, are in-frame only. Not every clone is retained; where verified, under half of the shortfall comes from an unresolved V gene, and the cause of the rest is unknown. Clone size and the V and J calls come from that table; the DNA yielded D and trimming. This sample lists 120,000 or so clones; 90% were detected once. The leading ten clones occupy about 4% of the sample.

The sequencing input was peripheral blood. The source is a man aged 50 to 59 with active COVID-19. This receptor chain uses TRBV5-1 and TRBJ1-1; a tentative D call is TRBD1 (5 bases match). CDR3 region: CASRVGPGAGNTEAFF. The nucleotides read TGCGCCAGCAGGGTGGGGCCAGGCGCTGGGAACACTGAAGCTTTCTTT.